The clone carrying this T cell receptor (beta chain) was recorded many times. Its antigen is as yet unknown. The data were obtained in a study of HIV-infected patients and healthy controls. In the study overall: Viral load fell to undetectable in most of the 16 patients by the second blood draw.

Study outcomes and limitations: HLA types of the donors remained undetermined. Diversity differences between study cohorts were not due to their slight age and sex differences. HIV+ repertoires were severely depleted of MAIT alpha-chain CDR3s, unlike healthy controls.

cDNA was made from 400 to 500 ng RNA using alpha and beta constant primers. Using multiplexing indices, alpha and beta chain libraries were generated apart by chain-specific third strand synthesis. Using its own MiXCR run on the 5' RACE reads, TCRdb lists one record per CDR3 protein. The sample records about 10,000 distinct CDR3 sequences, over 9.5% being singletons. Germline loops: CDR1 SGHTA, CDR2 FQGNSA. After removal of 1 base from V and 4 bases from J, the junction contained 4 bases not matched to a gene. This CDR3 is 15 amino acids long. The repertoire came from unfractionated whole blood and reflected all unsorted peripheral T cells.

The sample here was blood, taken before antiretroviral therapy. The source of this sequence is an adult with HIV infection. The chain links TRBV7-2 to TRBJ2-1; 7 bases agree with TRBD1. The CDR3 spells CASSLEGARYNEQFF. The DNA for the CDR3 is TGTGCCAGCAGCTTAGAGGGGGCTCGGTACAATGAGCAGTTCTTC. The variable domain in full, with the rest retrieved from reference TRBV7-2 and TRBJ2-1, is GAGVSQSPSNKVTEKGKDVELRCDPISGHTALYWYRQSLGQGLEFLIYFQGNSAPDKSGLPSDRFSAERTGGSVSTLTIQRTQQEDSAVYLCASSLEGARYNEQFFGPGTRLTVL.